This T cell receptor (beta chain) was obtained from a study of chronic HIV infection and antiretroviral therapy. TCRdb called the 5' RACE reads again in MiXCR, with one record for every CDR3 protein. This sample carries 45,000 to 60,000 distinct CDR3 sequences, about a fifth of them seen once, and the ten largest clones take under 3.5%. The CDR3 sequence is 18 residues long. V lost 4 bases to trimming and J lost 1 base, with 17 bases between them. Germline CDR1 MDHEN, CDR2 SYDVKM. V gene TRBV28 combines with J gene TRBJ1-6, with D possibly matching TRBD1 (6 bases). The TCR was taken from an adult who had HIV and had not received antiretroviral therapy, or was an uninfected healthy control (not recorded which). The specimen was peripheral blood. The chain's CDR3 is CASSWDKAKGSYNSPLHF. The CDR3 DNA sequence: TGTGCCAGCAGTTGGGACAAAGCAAAGGGGTCCTATAATTCACCCCTCCACTTT.